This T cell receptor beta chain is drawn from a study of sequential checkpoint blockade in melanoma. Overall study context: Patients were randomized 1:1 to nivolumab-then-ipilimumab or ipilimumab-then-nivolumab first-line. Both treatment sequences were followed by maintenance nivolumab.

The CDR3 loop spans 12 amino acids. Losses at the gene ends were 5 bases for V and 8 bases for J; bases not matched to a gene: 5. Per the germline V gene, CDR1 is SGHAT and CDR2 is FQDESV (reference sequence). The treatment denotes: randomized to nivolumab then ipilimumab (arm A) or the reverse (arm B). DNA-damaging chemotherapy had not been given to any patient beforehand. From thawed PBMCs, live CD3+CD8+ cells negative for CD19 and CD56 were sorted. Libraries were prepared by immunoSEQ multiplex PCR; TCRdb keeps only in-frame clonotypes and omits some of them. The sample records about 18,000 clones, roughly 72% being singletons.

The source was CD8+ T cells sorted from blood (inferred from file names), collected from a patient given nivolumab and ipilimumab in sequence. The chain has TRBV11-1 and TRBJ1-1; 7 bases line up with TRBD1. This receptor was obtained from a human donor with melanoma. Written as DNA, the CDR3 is TGTGCCAGCAGCCAGTGGGGACAGGAAGCTTTCTTT. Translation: CASSQWGQEAFF.